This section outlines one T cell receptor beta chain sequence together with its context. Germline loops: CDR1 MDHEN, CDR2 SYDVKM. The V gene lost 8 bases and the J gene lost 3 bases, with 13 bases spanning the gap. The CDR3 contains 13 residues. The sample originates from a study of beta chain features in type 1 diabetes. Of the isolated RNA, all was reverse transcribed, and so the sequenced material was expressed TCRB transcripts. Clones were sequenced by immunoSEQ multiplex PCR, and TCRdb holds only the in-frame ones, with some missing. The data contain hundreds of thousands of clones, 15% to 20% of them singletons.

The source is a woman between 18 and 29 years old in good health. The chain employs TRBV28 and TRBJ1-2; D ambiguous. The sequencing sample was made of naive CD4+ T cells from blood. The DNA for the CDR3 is TGTGCCAGCGGATTGAGGGAGGACTATGGCTACACCTTC. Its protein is CASGLREDYGYTF.